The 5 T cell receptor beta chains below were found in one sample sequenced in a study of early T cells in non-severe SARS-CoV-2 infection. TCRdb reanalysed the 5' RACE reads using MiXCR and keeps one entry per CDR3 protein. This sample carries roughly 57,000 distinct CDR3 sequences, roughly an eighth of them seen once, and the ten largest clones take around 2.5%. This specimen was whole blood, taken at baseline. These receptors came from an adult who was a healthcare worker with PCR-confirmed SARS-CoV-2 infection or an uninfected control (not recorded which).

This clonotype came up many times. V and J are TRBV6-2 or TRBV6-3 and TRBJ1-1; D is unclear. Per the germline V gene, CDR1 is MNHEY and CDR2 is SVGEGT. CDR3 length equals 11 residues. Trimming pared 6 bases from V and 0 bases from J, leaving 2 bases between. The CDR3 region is CASRMNTEAFF. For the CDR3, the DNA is TGTGCCAGCAGAATGAACACTGAAGCTTTCTTT.

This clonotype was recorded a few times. The chain's CDR3 is CASSPGQDFSYEQYF. CDR3 bases: TGCGCCAGCAGCCCAGGACAGGACTTCTCCTACGAGCAGTACTTC. The chain is built from TRBV4-1 and TRBJ2-7; 7 bases are shared with TRBD1. CDR3 length equals 15 residues. The V gene's germline CDR1 is MGHRA and CDR2 YSYEKL. The trim removed 4 bases at V and 0 bases at J, leaving 6 bases unmatched.

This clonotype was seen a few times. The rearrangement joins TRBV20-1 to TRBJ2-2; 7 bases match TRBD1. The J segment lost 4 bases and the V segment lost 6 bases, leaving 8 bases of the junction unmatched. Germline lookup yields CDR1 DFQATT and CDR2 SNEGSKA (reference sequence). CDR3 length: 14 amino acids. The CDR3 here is CSAKGGAGTGELFF. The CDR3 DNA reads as TGCAGTGCGAAAGGGGGCGCGGGCACCGGGGAGCTGTTTTTT.

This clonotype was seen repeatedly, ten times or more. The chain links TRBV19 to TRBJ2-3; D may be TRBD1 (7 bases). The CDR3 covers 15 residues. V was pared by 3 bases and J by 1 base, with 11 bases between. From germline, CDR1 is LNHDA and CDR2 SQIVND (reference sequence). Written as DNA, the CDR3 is TGTGCCAGTAGTATGGAGGGGGCACGCACAGATACGCAGTATTTT. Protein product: CASSMEGARTDTQYF. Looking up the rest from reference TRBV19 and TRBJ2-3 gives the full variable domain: DGGITQSPKYLFRKEGQNVTLSCEQNLNHDAMYWYRQDPGQGLRLIYYSQIVNDFQKGDIAEGYSVSREKKESFPLTVTSAQKNPTAFYLCASSMEGARTDTQYFGPGTRLTVL.

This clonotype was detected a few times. In DNA form, the CDR3 reads TGTGCCAGCAGCCGCGTCGGGACACCGAACACCGGGGAGCTGTTTTTT. Protein product: CASSRVGTPNTGELFF. This chain uses TRBV7-3 with TRBJ2-2, with D tentatively TRBD1 (6 bases). CDR3 length equals 16 residues. V gave up 5 bases and J gave up 0 bases, with 13 bases separating them. CDR1 is SGHTA and CDR2 is FQGTGA in the germline V gene.